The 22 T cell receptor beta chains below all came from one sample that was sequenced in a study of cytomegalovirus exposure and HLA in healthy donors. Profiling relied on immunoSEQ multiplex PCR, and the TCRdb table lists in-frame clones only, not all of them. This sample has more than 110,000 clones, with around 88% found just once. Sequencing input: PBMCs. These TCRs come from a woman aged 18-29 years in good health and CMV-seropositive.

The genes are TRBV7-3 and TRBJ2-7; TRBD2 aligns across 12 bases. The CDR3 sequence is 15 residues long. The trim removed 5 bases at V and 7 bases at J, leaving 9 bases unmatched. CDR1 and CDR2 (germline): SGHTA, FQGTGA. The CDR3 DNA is TGTGCCAGCAGCCCCTCTAGCGGGAGGGCACAAGAGCAGTACTTC. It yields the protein CASSPSSGRAQEQYF. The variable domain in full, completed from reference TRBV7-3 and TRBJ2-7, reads GAGVSQTPSNKVTEKGKYVELRCDPISGHTALYWYRQSLGQGPEFLIYFQGTGAADDSGLPNDRFFAVRPEGSVSTLKIQRTERGDSAVYLCASSPSSGRAQEQYFGPGTRLTVT.

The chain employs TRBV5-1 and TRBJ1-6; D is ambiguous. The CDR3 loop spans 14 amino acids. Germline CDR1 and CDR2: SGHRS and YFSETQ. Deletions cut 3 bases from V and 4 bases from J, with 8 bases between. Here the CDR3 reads CASSSDIYNSPLHF. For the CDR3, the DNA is TGCGCCAGCAGCTCCGACATTTATAATTCACCCCTCCACTTT.

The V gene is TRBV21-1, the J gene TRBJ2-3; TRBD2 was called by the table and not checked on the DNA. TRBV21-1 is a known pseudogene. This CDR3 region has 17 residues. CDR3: CASNPFGTSGSTDTQYF. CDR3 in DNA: TGTGCCAGCAACCCGTTCGGGACTAGCGGTAGCACAGATACGCAGTATTTT.

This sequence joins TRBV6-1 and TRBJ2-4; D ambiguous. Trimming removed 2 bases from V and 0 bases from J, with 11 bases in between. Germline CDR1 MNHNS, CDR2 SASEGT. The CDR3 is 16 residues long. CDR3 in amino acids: CASSENIVLAKNIQYF. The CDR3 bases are TGTGCCAGCAGTGAAAACATTGTCTTAGCCAAAAACATTCAGTACTTC.

The DNA for the CDR3 is TGTGCCAGCAGCGTACAGGGTAATGAGCAGTTCTTC. Translating gives CASSVQGNEQFF. The chain is built from TRBV5-6 and TRBJ2-1; maybe TRBD1 (6 bases). The V gene's germline CDR1 is SGHDT and CDR2 YYEEEE. This CDR3 comprises 12 residues. Trimming took off 4 bases at V and 7 bases at J, with 9 bases between the two ends.

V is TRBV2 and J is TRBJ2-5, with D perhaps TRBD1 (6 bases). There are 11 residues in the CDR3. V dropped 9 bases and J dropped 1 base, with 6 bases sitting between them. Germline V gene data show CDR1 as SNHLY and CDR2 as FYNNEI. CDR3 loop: CARQGQETQYF. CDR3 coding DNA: TGTGCCAGACAGGGCCAAGAGACCCAGTACTTC. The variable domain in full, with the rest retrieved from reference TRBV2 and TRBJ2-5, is EPEVTQTPSHQVTQMGQEVILRCVPISNHLYFYWYRQILGQKVEFLVSFYNNEISEKSEIFDDQFSVERPDGSNFTLKIRSTKLEDSAMYFCARQGQETQYFGPGTRLLVL.

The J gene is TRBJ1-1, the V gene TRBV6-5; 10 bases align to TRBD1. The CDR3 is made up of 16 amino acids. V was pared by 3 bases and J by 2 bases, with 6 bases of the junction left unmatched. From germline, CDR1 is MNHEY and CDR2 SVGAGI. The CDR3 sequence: CASSYATTGGNTEAFF. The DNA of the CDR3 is TGTGCCAGCAGTTATGCCACGACAGGGGGCAACACTGAAGCTTTCTTT.

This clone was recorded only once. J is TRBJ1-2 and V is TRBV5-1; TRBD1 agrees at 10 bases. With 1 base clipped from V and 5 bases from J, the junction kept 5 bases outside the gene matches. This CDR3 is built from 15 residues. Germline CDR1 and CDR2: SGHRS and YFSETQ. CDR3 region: CASSLPDRGDYGYTF. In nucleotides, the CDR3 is TGCGCCAGCAGCTTGCCGGACAGGGGGGATTATGGCTACACCTTC.

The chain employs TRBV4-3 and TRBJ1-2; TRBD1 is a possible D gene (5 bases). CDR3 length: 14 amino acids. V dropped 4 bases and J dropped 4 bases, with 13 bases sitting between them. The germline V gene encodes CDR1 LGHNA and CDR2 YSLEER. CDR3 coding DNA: TGCGCCAGCAGCCGGGACCGGGGGGGCTATGGCTACACCTTC. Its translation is CASSRDRGGYGYTF.

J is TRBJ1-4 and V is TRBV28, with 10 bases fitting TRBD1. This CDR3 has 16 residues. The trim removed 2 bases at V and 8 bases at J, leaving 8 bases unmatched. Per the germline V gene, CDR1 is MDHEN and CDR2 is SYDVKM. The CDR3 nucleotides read TGTGCCAGCAGTTTAGGTATGACAGGGGGCGAGGAAAAACTGTTTTTT. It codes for CASSLGMTGGEEKLFF.

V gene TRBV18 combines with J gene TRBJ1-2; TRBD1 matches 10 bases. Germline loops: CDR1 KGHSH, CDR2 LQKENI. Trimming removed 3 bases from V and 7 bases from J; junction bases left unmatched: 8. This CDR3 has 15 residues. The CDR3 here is CASSPPGQGNGGYTF. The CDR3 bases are TGTGCCAGCTCACCCCCGGGACAGGGGAATGGTGGCTACACCTTC.

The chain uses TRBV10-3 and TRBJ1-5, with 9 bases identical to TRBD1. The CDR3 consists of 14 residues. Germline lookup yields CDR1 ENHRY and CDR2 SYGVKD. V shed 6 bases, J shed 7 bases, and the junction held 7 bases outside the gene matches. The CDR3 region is CAISTGQGSQPQHF. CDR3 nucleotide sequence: TGTGCCATCAGCACGGGACAGGGTAGCCAGCCCCAGCATTTT.

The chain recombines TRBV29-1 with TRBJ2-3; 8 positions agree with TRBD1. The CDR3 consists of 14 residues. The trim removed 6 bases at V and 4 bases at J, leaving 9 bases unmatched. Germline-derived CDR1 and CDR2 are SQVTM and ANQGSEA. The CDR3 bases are TGCAGCGTCTACCAGGACAGGGAAGCAGATACGCAGTATTTT. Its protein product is CSVYQDREADTQYF.

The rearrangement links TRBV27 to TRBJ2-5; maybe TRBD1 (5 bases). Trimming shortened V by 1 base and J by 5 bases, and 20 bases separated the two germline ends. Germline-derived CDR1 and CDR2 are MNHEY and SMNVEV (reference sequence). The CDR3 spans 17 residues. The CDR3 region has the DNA TGTGCCAGCAGTTTATTGCCCTCTATCGCAGGGTATGAGACCCAGTACTTC. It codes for CASSLLPSIAGYETQYF.

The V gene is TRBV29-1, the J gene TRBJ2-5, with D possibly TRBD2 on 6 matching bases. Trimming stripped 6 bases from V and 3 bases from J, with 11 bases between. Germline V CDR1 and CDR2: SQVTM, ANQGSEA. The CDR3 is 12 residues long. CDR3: CSVRPGEETQYF. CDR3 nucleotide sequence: TGCAGCGTAAGACCGGGAGAAGAGACCCAGTACTTC.

This CDR3 reads CASSPPSGGVSTGELFF. The CDR3 bases are TGTGCCAGCTCACCACCGTCAGGGGGCGTTAGCACCGGGGAGCTGTTTTTT. The chain is built from TRBV18 and TRBJ2-2; TRBD1 matches at 8 bases. The CDR3 loop spans 17 amino acids. Losses at the gene ends were 0 bases for V and 4 bases for J; bases not matched to a gene: 7. CDR1 and CDR2 (germline): KGHSH, LQKENI. The full variable domain, its missing parts supplied by reference TRBV18 and TRBJ2-2, is NAGVMQNPRHLVRRRGQEARLRCSPMKGHSHVYWYRQLPEEGLKFMVYLQKENIIDESGMPKERFSAEFPKEGPSILRIQQVVRGDSAAYFCASSPPSGGVSTGELFFGEGSRLTVL.

The CDR3 sequence: CASSQLAGGGNEQFF. CDR3 coding DNA: TGTGCCAGCAGCCAACTAGCGGGGGGAGGCAATGAGCAGTTCTTC. This chain joins TRBV6-5 and TRBJ2-1; 12 nucleotides agree with TRBD2. CDR1 is MNHEY and CDR2 is SVGAGI in the germline V gene. The V segment lost 6 bases and the J segment 6 bases; nucleotides outside the gene matches: 6. CDR3 size: 15 residues.

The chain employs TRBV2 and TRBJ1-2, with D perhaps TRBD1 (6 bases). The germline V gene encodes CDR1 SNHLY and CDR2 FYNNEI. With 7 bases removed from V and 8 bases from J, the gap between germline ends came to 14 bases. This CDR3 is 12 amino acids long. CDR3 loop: CASKGRGGGYTF. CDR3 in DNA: TGTGCCAGCAAGGGCAGGGGTGGAGGCTACACCTTC.

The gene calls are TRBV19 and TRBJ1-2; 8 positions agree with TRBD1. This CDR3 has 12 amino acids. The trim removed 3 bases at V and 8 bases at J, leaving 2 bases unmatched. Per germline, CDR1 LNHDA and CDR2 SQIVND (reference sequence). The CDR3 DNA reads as TGTGCCAGTAGTATCAGGGGGCAAGGCTACACCTTC. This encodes CASSIRGQGYTF.

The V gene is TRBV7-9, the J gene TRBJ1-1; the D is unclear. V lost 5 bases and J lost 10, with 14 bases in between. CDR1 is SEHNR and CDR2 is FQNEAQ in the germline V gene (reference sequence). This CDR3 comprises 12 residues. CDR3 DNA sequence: TGTGCCAGCAGCCGAGAGGCCGGGGTAGCTTTCTTT. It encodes CASSREAGVAFF.

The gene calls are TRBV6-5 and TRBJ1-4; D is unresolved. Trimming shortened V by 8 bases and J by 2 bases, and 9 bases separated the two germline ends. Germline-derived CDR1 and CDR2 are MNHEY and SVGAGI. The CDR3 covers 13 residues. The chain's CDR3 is CASSPGTNEKLFF. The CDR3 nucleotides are TGTGCCAGCTCGCCGGGGACTAATGAAAAACTGTTTTTT.

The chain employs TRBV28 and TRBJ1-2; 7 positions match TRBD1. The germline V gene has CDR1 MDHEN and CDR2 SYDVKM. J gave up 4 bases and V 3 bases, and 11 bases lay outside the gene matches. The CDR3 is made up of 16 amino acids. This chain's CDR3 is CASSFTGDGLLYGYTF. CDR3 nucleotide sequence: TGTGCCAGCAGTTTCACAGGGGACGGATTACTCTATGGCTACACCTTC.